The T cell receptor beta chain described here comes from a study of CD8 T cells in ankylosing spondylitis (dated by TCRdb to about 2017). Context from the whole study: To find TCR variants linked to disease, the study profiled T cell receptor beta repertoires in ankylosing spondylitis patients and healthy donors. In total, the full study cohort was made up of 100 to 140 healthy donors and 25 to 30 ankylosing spondylitis patients. Peripheral blood samples were taken, and synovial fluid was additionally collected from ankylosing spondylitis patients. What the study reported, not specific to this receptor: Some of the motif variants had been reported before in the synovial fluid and blood of reactive arthritis patients, a finding that suggests common disease-initiation mechanisms. According to the report, matched synovial fluid samples from ankylosing spondylitis patients were significantly enriched for the disease-linked clones. In peripheral blood, the disease-linked clones were found at relatively low frequencies and had a CD8+ phenotype. A TCR beta motif of 7 or 8 highly homologous amino acid variants appeared characteristic of blood from ankylosing spondylitis patients.

Notes on this clonotype: Which antigen it targets is not known. No per-base quality is available; no much larger clone lies one base away.

The instrument was an Illumina HiSeq 2500. Quantitative 5'-RACE with molecular barcodes was the method used to prepare the TCR beta libraries. In the paper's pipeline: Disease-linked TCR variants were identified with a new computational method built on a probabilistic model of VDJ rearrangement. TCRdb trimmed the raw reads at Q25, called clones with MiXCR and kept productive beta chains. Every entry covers one CDR3 protein and lists the most common genes and DNA from its rows. None of the V and J calls come from the authors' own analysis; TCRdb made them. In all, the sample holds 250,000 to 300,000 distinct CDR3 sequences, and 15% to 25% of those were seen once. The top ten constitute 7.8% of the sample. The CDR3 goes from the cysteine to the phenylalanine over 11 residues. The kept DNA is CDR3 alone, 33 bases in frame from the first base. The germline V gene (reference sequence) supplies CDR1 DFQATT and CDR2 SNEGSKA. V was cut back by 3 bases and J by 6 bases, leaving a gap of 7 bases between them.

This clonotype was sampled from a male donor with ankylosing spondylitis or in good health (not recorded which). Input material: blood, either unsorted or a sorted T cell fraction (not recorded which). The chain is assembled from TRBV20-1 and TRBJ2-3, with the D gene too uncertain to name. The CDR3 region reads CSARHHDTQYF. Read as DNA, the sequence is TGCAGTGCTAGGCACCACGATACGCAGTATTTT.